Described below is a single T cell receptor (beta chain) sequence and its context. With 6 bases clipped from V and 1 base from J, the junction kept 2 bases outside the gene matches. Germline values: CDR1 MDHEN, CDR2 SYDVKM. CDR3 length equals 14 residues. The sample is drawn from a study of blood T cell repertoires in COVID-19. About the study: The samples span acute and convalescent COVID-19 from the United States, Italy and Spain. PBMCs, B-cell-depleted T cells, or T cells were the source of the cDNA or gDNA that made up the material.

TCRdb's copy holds only in-frame clones and misses some; the assay was immunoSEQ multiplex PCR. Altogether approximately 97,000 clones are present, 80% to 90% being singletons, with the ten largest covering just under 20%. Sequenced material: peripheral blood. The chain couples TRBV28 to TRBJ2-2; 7 bases are shared with TRBD2. This clonotype originated in a human donor in a cohort sampled during active COVID-19. Here the CDR3 DNA reads TGTGCCAGCAGGCCTAGCGGGAACACCGGGGAGCTGTTTTTT. Protein product: CASRPSGNTGELFF.